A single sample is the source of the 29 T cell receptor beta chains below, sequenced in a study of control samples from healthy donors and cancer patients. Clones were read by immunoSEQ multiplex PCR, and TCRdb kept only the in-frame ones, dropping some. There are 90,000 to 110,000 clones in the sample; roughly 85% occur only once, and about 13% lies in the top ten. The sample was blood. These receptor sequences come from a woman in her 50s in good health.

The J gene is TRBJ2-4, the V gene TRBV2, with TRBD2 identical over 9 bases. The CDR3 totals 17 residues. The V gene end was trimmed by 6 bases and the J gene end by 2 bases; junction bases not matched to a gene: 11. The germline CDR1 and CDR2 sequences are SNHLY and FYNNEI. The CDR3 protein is CASSPRGGGATKNIQYF. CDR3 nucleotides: TGTGCCAGCAGCCCTAGAGGCGGGGGGGCAACCAAAAACATTCAGTACTTC.

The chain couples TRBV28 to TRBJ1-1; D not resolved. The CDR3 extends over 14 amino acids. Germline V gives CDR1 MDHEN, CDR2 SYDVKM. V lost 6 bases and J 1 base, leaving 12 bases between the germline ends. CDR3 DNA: TGTGCCAGCAGGAGGGCGTTAGCGAACACTGAAGCTTTCTTT. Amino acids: CASRRALANTEAFF.

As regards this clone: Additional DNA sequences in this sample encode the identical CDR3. The CDR3 DNA reads as TGTGCCAGCAGCTTCCAAGAGACCCAGTACTTC. Translated: CASSFQETQYF. J is TRBJ2-5 and V is TRBV5-5; unclear D gene. The length of the CDR3 is 11 residues. Germline CDR1 is SGHKS and CDR2 is YYEKEE (reference sequence). Trimming shortened V by 2 bases and J by 1 base, and 0 bases separated the two germline ends.

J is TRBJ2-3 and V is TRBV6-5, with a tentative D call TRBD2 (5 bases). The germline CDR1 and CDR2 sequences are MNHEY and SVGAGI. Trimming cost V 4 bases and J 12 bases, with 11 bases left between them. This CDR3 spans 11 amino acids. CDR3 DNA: TGTGCCAGCAGTTTCGGGGTAGCCCAGTATTTT. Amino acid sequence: CASSFGVAQYF.

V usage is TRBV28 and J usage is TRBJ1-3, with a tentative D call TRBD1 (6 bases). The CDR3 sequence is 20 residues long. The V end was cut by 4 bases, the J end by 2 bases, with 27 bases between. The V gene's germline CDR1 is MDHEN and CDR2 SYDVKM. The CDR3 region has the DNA TGTGCCAGCAGTTCGATTAACCCCACCGTCAGGGGATCCACTGGAAACACCATATATTTT. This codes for CASSSINPTVRGSTGNTIYF.

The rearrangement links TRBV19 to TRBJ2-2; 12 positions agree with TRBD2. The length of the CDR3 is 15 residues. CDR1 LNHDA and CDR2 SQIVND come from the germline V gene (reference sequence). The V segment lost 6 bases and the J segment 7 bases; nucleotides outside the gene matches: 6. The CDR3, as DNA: TGTGCCAGTAGAAGGACTAGCGGGACGGACGGGGAGCTGTTTTTT. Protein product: CASRRTSGTDGELFF.

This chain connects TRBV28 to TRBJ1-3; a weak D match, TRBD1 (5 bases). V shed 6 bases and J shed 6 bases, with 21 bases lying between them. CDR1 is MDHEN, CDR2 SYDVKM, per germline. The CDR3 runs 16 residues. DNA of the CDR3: TGTGCCAGCAGCCTCTCGGGCGGGACCGCGGAAAACACCATATATTTT. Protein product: CASSLSGGTAENTIYF. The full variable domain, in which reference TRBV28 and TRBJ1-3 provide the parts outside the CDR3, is DVKVTQSSRYLVKRTGEKVFLECVQDMDHENMFWYRQDPGLGLRLIYFSYDVKMKEKGDIPEGYSVSREKKERFSLILESASTNQTSMYLCASSLSGGTAENTIYFGEGSWLTVV.

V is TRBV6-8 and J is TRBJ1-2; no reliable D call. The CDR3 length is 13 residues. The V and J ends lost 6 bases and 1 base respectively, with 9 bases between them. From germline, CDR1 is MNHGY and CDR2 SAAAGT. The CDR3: CASRSRGNYGYTF. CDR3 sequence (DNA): TGTGCCAGCAGGTCACGGGGTAACTATGGCTACACCTTC.

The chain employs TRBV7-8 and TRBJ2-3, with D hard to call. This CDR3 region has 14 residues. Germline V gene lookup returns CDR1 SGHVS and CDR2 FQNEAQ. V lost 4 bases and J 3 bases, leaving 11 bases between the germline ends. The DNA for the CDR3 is TGTGCCAGCAGCTCCCCCCAGGAAACAGATACGCAGTATTTT. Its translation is CASSSPQETDTQYF.

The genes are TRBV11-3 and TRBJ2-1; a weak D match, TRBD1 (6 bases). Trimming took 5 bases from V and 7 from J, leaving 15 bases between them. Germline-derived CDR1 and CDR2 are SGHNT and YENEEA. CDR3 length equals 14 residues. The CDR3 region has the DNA TGTGCCAGCAGCCCCGGGACAATATTGAATGAGCAGTTCTTC. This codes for CASSPGTILNEQFF.

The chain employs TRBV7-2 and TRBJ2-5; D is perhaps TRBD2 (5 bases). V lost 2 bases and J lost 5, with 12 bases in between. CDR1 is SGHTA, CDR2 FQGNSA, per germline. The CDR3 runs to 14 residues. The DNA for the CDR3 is TGTGCCAGCAGCTTAAGGCGGGCAGCGGAGACCCAGTACTTC. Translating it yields CASSLRRAAETQYF.

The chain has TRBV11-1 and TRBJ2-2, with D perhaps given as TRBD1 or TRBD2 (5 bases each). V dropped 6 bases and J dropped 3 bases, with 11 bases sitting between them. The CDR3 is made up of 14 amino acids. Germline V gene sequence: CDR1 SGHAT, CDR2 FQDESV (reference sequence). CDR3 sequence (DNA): TGTGCCAGCAGGGTACGAGGGGACACCGGGGAGCTGTTTTTT. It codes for CASRVRGDTGELFF.

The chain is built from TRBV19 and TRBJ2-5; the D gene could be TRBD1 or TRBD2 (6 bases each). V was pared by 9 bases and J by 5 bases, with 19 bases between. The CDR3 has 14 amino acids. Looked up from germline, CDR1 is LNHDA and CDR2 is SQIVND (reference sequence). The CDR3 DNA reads TGTGCCAGCCACGAGGGGGGTTCGGTGGAGACCCAGTACTTC. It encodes CASHEGGSVETQYF.

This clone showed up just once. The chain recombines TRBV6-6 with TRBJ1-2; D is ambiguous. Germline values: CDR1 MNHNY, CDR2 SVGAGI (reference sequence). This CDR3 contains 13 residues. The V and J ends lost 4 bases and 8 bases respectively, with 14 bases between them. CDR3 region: CASSFRAAEGYTF. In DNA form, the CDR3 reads TGTGCCAGCAGTTTCCGGGCCGCGGAAGGCTACACCTTC.

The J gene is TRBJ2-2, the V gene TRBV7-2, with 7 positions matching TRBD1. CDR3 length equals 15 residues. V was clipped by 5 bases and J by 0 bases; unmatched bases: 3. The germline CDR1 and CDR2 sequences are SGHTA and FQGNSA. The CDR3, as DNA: TGTGCCAGCAGCAGGGACAGCGCGAACACCGGGGAGCTGTTTTTT. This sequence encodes CASSRDSANTGELFF.

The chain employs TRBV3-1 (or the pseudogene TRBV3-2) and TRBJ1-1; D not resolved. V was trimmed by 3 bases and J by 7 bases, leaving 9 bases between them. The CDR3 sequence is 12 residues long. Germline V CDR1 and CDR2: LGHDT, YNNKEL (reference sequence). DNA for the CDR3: TGTGCCAGCAGCCACGGAGGTCTTGAAGCTTTCTTT. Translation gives CASSHGGLEAFF.

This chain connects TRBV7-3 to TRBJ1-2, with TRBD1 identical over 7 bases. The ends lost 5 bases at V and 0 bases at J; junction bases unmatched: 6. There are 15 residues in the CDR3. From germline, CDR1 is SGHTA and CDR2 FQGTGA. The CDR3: CASSQGDRANYGYTF. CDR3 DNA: TGTGCCAGCAGCCAAGGGGACAGAGCTAACTATGGCTACACCTTC.

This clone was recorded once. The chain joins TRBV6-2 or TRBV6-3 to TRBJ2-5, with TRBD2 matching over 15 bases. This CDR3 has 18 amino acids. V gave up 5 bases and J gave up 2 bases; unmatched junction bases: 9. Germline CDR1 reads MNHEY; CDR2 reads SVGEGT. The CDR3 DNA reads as TGTGCCAGCAGTGACGGGACTAGCGGGGGGCCGGGGCAAGAGACCCAGTACTTC. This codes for CASSDGTSGGPGQETQYF.

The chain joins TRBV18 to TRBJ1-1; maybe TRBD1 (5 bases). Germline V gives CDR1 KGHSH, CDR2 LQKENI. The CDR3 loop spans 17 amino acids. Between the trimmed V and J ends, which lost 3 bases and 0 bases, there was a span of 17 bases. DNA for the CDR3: TGTGCCAGCTCACCCAGGGTCCTTGGCATTATGAACACTGAAGCTTTCTTT. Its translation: CASSPRVLGIMNTEAFF.

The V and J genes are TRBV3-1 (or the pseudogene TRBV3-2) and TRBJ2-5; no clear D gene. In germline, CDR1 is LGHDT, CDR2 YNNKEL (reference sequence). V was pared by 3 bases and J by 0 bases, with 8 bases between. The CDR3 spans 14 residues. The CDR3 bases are TGTGCCAGCAGCCAGGTCGGCCACCAAGAGACCCAGTACTTC. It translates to CASSQVGHQETQYF.

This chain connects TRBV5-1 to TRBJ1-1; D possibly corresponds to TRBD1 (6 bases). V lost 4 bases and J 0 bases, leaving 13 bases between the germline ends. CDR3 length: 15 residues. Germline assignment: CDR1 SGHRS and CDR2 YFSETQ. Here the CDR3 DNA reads TGCGCCAGCAGCCAAAGGGGGGGATTGAACACTGAAGCTTTCTTT. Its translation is CASSQRGGLNTEAFF.

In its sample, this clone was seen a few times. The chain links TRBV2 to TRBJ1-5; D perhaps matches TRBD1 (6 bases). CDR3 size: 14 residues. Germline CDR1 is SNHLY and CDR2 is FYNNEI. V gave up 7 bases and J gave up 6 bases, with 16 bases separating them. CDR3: CASKGGVGPQPQHF. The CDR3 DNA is TGTGCCAGCAAGGGGGGCGTAGGCCCTCAGCCCCAGCATTTT.

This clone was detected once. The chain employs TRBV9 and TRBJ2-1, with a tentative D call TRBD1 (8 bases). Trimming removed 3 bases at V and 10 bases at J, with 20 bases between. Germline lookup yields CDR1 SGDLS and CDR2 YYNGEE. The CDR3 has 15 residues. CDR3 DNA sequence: TGTGCCAGCAGCGCCACGGGGGGCGGGGACAGGGAGCAGTTCTTC. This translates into CASSATGGGDREQFF.

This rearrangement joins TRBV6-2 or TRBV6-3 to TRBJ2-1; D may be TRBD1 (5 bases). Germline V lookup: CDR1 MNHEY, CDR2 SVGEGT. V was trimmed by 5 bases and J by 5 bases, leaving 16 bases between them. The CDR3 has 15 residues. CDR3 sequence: CASSTDIKFNNEQFF. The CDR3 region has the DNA TGTGCCAGCAGTACGGACATAAAATTTAACAATGAGCAGTTCTTC.

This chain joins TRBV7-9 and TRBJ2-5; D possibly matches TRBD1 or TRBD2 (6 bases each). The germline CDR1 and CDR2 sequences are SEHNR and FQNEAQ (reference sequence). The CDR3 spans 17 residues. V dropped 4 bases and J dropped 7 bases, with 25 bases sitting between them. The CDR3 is CASSSADRGGGSGTQYF. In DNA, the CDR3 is TGTGCCAGCAGCTCAGCGGACCGCGGAGGGGGGTCGGGGACCCAGTACTTC.

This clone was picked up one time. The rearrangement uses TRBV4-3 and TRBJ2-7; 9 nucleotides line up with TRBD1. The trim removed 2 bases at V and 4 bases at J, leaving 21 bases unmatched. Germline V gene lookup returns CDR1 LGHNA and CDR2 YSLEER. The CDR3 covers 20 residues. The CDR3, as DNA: TGCGCCAGCAGCCAAAAGAGAAGGGGTGCCGACAGGGGGATCGCTTACGAGCAGTACTTC. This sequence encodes CASSQKRRGADRGIAYEQYF.

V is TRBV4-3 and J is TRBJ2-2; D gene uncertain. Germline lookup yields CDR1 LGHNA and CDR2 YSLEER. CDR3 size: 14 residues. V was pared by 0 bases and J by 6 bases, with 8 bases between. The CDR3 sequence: CASSQDRFAGELFF. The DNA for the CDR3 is TGCGCCAGCAGCCAAGATCGATTTGCCGGGGAGCTGTTTTTT.

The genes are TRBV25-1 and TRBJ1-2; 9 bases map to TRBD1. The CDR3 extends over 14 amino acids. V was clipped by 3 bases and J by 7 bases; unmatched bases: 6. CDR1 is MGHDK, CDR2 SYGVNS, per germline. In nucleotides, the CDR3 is TGTGCCAGCAGTGACTCGGGACAGGGTTTTGGCTACACCTTC. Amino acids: CASSDSGQGFGYTF.

The CDR3 region is CASRVQGGFYEQYF. In DNA, the CDR3 is TGTGCCAGCAGGGTCCAGGGAGGGTTCTACGAGCAGTACTTC. The chain is built from TRBV28 and TRBJ2-7; 7 nucleotides match TRBD2. Trimming took 6 bases from V and 3 from J; bases not matched to a gene: 8. CDR1 and CDR2 (germline): MDHEN, SYDVKM. The CDR3 consists of 14 residues.